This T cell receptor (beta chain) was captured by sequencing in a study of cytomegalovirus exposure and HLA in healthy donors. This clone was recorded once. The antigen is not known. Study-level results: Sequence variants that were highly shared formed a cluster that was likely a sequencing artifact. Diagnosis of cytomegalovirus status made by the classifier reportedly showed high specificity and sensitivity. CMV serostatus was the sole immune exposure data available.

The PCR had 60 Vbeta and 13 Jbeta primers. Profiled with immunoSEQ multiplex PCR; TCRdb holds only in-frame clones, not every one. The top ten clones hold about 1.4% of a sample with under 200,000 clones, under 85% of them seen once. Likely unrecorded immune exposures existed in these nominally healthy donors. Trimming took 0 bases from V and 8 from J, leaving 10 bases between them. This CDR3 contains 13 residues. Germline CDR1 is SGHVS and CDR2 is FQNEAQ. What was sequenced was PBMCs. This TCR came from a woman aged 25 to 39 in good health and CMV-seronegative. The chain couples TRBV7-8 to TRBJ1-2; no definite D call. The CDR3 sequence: CASSLAPTDGYTF. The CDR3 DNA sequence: TGTGCCAGCAGCTTAGCGCCAACAGACGGCTACACCTTC.